The source of this TCR beta chain is a study of CD8 T cells in ankylosing spondylitis. This clonotype was detected only a few times. The antigen remains unidentified. Points from the study as a whole: Reported data indicate significant enrichment of disease-linked clones within matched ankylosing spondylitis synovial fluid. Characteristic of ankylosing spondylitis blood, it appeared, was a TCR beta motif comprising 7 to 9 highly homologous variants.

CDR3 length: 13 amino acids. V lost 3 bases, J lost 5 bases, and 7 bases lay in between. In germline, CDR1 is SEHNR, CDR2 FQNEAQ (reference sequence). MiXCR, applied by TCRdb to the 5' RACE reads, yields one record per CDR3 protein. Altogether 200,000 to 300,000 distinct CDR3 sequences are present, more than 25% being singletons, with the ten largest covering 4% to 5.5%. The chain carries TRBV7-9 and TRBJ1-4; D gene unclear. This sequence was found in a male donor with ankylosing spondylitis or in good health (not recorded which). Material for sequencing was blood, either unsorted or a sorted T cell fraction (not recorded which). The CDR3 bases are TGTGCCAGCAGCTTCGTTCCAAATGAAAAACTGTTTTTT. Translation: CASSFVPNEKLFF.